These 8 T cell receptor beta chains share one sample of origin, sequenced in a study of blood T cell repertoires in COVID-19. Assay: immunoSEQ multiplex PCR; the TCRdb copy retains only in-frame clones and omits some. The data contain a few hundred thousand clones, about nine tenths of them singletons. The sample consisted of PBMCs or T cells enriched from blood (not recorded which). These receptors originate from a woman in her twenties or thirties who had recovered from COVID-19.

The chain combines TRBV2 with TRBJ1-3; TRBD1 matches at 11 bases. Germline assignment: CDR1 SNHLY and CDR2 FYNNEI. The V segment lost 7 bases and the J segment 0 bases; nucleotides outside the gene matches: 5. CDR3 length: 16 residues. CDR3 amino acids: CASNAGQGVSGNTIYF. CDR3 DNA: TGTGCCAGCAATGCGGGACAGGGGGTCTCTGGAAACACCATATATTTT.

CDR3 protein: CASSELGDSFEQYF. CDR3 coding DNA: TGTGCCAGCAGTGAATTAGGAGATTCCTTTGAGCAGTACTTC. The chain uses TRBV25-1 and TRBJ2-7; unclear D gene. V was pared by 1 base and J by 7 bases, with 14 bases between. The germline V gene encodes CDR1 MGHDK and CDR2 SYGVNS. The CDR3 is 14 residues long.

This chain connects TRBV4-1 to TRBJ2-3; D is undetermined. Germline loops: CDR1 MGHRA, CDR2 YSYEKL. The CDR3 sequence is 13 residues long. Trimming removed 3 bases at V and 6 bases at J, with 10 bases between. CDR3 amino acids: CASSQELWDTQYF. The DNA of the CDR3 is TGCGCCAGCAGCCAGGAACTATGGGATACGCAGTATTTT.

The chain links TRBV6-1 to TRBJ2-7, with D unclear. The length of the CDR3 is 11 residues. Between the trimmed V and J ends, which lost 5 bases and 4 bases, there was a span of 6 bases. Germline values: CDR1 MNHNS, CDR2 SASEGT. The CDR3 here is CASSPAYEQYF. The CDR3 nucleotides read TGTGCCAGCAGTCCCGCGTACGAGCAGTACTTC.

The DNA of the CDR3 is TGTGCCAGCAGTTCCTACGGGACTAGCGGGAGTAGCACAGATACGCAGTATTTT. Translation gives CASSSYGTSGSSTDTQYF. The chain is built from TRBV28 and TRBJ2-3; 14 positions match TRBD2. The CDR3 length is 18 residues. Germline values: CDR1 MDHEN, CDR2 SYDVKM. J gave up 0 bases and V 4 bases, and 6 bases lay outside the gene matches.

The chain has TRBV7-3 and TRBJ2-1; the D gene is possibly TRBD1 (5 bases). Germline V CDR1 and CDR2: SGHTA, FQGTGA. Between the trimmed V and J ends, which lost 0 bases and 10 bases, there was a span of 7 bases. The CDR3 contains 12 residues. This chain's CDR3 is CASSLTGPEQFF. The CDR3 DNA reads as TGTGCCAGCAGCTTAACGGGGCCAGAGCAGTTCTTC.

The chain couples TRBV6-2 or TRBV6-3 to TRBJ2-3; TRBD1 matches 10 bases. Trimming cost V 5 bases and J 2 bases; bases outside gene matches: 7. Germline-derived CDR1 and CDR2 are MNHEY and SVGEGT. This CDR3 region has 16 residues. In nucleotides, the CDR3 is TGTGCCAGCAGTACTCGGGACAGGGGTTTCACAGATACGCAGTATTTT. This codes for CASSTRDRGFTDTQYF.

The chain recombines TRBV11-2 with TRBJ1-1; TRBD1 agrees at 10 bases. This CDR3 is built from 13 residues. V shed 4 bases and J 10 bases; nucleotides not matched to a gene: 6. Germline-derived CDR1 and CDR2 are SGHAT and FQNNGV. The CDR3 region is CASSSRQGARAFF. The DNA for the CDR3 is TGTGCCAGCAGCTCGAGACAGGGGGCAAGAGCTTTCTTT. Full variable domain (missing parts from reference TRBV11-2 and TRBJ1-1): EAGVAQSPRYKIIEKRQSVAFWCNPISGHATLYWYQQILGQGPKLLIQFQNNGVVDDSQLPKDRFSAERLKGVDSTLKIQPAKLEDSAVYLCASSSRQGARAFFGQGTRLTVV.